This TCR beta chain is from a study of T-cell reconstitution after alpha-beta-depleted transplantation in children. Study-wide results and limits: Approximately two months post-transplant, alpha-beta T cells reportedly originated from several hundred expanded graft clones. Surviving recipient T cells and intrathymic progenitors accounted for some patients' high TCRbeta diversity at day 60. At one year after transplant, newly produced T cells mostly accounted for T-cell counts and diversity.

Construction of the TCRbeta library involved unique molecular identifiers. TCRdb re-called the PCR reads through MiXCR, storing one row per CDR3 protein. The sample consists of under 300,000 distinct CDR3 sequences, around 10% of them appearing once. Trimming took off 0 bases at V and 5 bases at J, with 7 bases between the two ends. Germline V lookup: CDR1 LGHNA, CDR2 YSLEER. CDR3 length: 13 amino acids. This clonotype was found many times. Its antigen is unknown. The receptor was derived from a male patient between 2 and 10 years old who had a stem cell transplant for chronic granulomatous disease, so the T cells may come from the graft donor. The genes are TRBV4-3 and TRBJ2-5, with D uncertain. The sample was peripheral blood, taken 180 days after TCRalphabeta/CD19-depleted stem cell transplant. CDR3 DNA sequence: TGCGCCAGCAGCCAAGAGGGCCGGGAGACCCAGTACTTC. Residues: CASSQEGRETQYF.